This T cell receptor (beta chain) originates from a study of T cell responses to AZD1222 COVID-19 vaccine (TCRdb year 2021). With respect to the entire study: Because spike-specific TCR depth and breadth did not differ between the two schedules, AZD1222 recipients who got a second dose at roughly 4 weeks were pooled with those who got a second dose at roughly 12 weeks. TCR sequencing covered 233 trial participants: nearly 210 given two doses of AZD1222 and around 26 given two doses of MenACWY control vaccine. Trial participants were enrolled by age into 18-55, 56-69 and 70-plus year subgroups, with 148, 28 and 57 TCR-sequenced participants respectively. On the study overall, not on this receptor specifically: Spike-specific TCR breadth and depth rose significantly after two AZD1222 doses compared with day 0 and with MenACWY recipients. Conclusions about previously exposed vaccinees were limited because only six AZD1222 recipients were SARS-CoV-2 seropositive at baseline. In the small 56-69-year group, the increase in depth fell short of significance, most likely because of low power. Because no samples from the day 14 peak response were available, repertoires could be characterized only after the peak T cell response. The vaccine-associated CD4 TCRs covered the entire spike protein, and the dominant responses fell in regions 160-218 and 743-854. Nearly half of unique spike-specific TCRs reportedly recognized epitopes outside regions mutated in the B.1.351 and B.1.1.7 variants. Participants were mostly white British and included more females than males, and it was suggested by the authors that clonal diversity may have been underestimated.

Concerning this clone itself: There is no known antigen for this receptor. Nothing much larger sits one base from this clone, and base qualities are not available.

What the time point label conveys for this sample: baseline before first vaccination. Samples from vaccinated people were obtained from the UK trials COV001 and COV002, which included a single-blind randomized controlled phase 2/3 trial of AZD1222 (ChAdOx1 nCoV-19) in healthy adults. Trial participant PBMC samples were collected at day 0 and day 28 after the second dose for TCRbeta chain sequencing. Via the germline V gene (reference sequence), CDR1 is SEHNR and CDR2 FQNEAQ. V was cut back by 4 bases and J by 5 bases, leaving a gap of 9 bases between them. From the cysteine through the phenylalanine, the CDR3 covers 13 amino acids. Left in the record is the CDR3 DNA by itself, 39 bases read in frame from the first base. The CDR3 regions of human TCRbeta chains were analyzed by immunosequencing. The source study handled its data this way. TCRs in the repertoires were compared against a reference library of SARS-CoV-2-specific TCRs that had been generated with the MIRA antigen-specificity platform. Breadth was defined as the fraction of unique TCRs that were SARS-CoV-2-associated, and depth was defined as the fraction of total T cells that were SARS-CoV-2-associated. Using the MIRA data, each spike-specific TCR was mapped to the spike region that the TCR reacts to and placed in a CD4 or CD8 class. Log10-transformed breadth and depth values were compared by one-way ANOVA with Sidak's multiple comparisons tests. TCRdb's version of the immuneACCESS table is confined to in-frame rearrangements and falls short of the full clone set. An unresolved V gene accounts for under half of the shortfall where checked; the remainder is of unknown origin. That table gives V, J and clone size, and the DNA gave D and trimming. For this sample the table gives 130,000 to 150,000 clones, of which 90% to 95% were detected only once. About 1.5% of the sample is held by the ten biggest clonotypes.

The TCR sequence derives from an adult in good health. Sequenced here: peripheral blood, sampled on day 0 of AZD1222 vaccination. The sequence is built from TRBV7-9 and TRBJ1-5; there is no confident call for the D gene. The CDR3 has the sequence CASSSVADQPQHF. In nucleotides, the sequence is TGTGCCAGCAGCTCCGTCGCGGATCAGCCCCAGCATTTT.